The rows below give T cell receptor beta chains drawn from one sample of a study of identical twins. A single record per CDR3 protein comes from TCRdb applying MiXCR to the 5' RACE reads. Of 200,000 to 250,000 distinct CDR3 sequences detected, about 10% appear once; the ten largest clones hold more than 8%. Sequenced sample: memory T cells sorted from blood. The receptor source for this set is a man in his forties or fifties in good health. CDR3s include the opening cysteine and the closing phenylalanine or tryptophan. Each record gives: D gene, J gene, V gene, clone size, CDR3 DNA, CDR3 protein. D genes are given only for firm matches. Clone size appears in some rows only: once, few, many, or a class for an expanded clone.

TRBD2 TRBJ2-3 TRBV20-1 many TGCAGTGCTAGAGGCCTAGCGGGAGGTGGAACAGATACGCAGTATTTT CSARGLAGGGTDTQYF
TRBD1 TRBJ2-7 TRBV29-1 many TGCAGCGTTGAAGATCGGGGTCAGGGGGACGAGCAGTACTTC CSVEDRGQGDEQYF
TRBD2 TRBJ2-7 TRBV20-1 few TGCAGTGCCCCAGTCTGGCGGGGGGTCGGGGAGCAGTACTTC CSAPVWRGVGEQYF
- TRBJ1-1 TRBV29-1 - TGCAGCGTTGTAAGGGAGAGGGACACTGAAGCTTTCTTT CSVVRERDTEAFF
TRBD1 TRBJ1-2 TRBV3-1 many TGTGCCAGCAGCCAGGACAGGGGGCTATCTGGCTACACCTTC CASSQDRGLSGYTF
- TRBJ2-7 TRBV20-1 many TGCAGTGCTAGAGATCCCCCTAAAGGCGACGAGCAGTACTTC CSARDPPKGDEQYF
TRBD2 TRBJ2-7 TRBV7-9 few TGTGCCAGCAGCTTTGGTTTAACTAGCGGGACATACGAGCAGTACTTC CASSFGLTSGTYEQYF
TRBD2 TRBJ2-1 TRBV6-1 few TGTGCCAGCAGTGACCGGGGCGGGAGCTCCTACAATGAGCAGTTCTTC CASSDRGGSSYNEQFF
- TRBJ2-1 TRBV4-3 many TGCGCCAGCAGCCTTGGGAGAACTACCTACAATGAGCAGTTCTTC CASSLGRTTYNEQFF
- TRBJ1-6 TRBV30 few TGTGCCTGGAGCGACGCGGGGAAAAATTCACCCCTCCACTTT CAWSDAGKNSPLHF
- TRBJ2-7 TRBV7-2 - TGTGCCAGCAGCTTAGCGTGGGGCGGCAGAGTGCAGTACTTC CASSLAWGGRVQYF
TRBD1 TRBJ1-6 TRBV9 few TGTGCCAGCAGCCCCAGGGGGGGCATTAGGTCACCCCTCCACTTT CASSPRGGIRSPLHF
TRBD2 TRBJ2-5 TRBV7-8 many TGTGCCAGCAGCTTAGCTGCTGGACTAGCGGGGGAAGAGACCCAGTACTTC CASSLAAGLAGEETQYF
- TRBJ2-3 TRBV5-1 many TGCGCCAGCAGCTTGTCAGGGTCCGGTGATACGCAGTATTTT CASSLSGSGDTQYF
TRBD1 TRBJ1-1 TRBV3-1 few TGTGCCAGCAGCCGCCGGACAGGTAGCACTGAAGCTTTCTTT CASSRRTGSTEAFF
- TRBJ1-4 TRBV4-2 many TGTGCCAGCAGCCAGGGGACAACTAATGAAAAACTGTTTTTT CASSQGTTNEKLFF
TRBD1 TRBJ1-5 TRBV12-3/TRBV12-4 few TGTGCCAGCAGTTTAGGGGGGACAGGAGGTCAGCCCCAGCATTTT CASSLGGTGGQPQHF
TRBD1 TRBJ2-7 TRBV5-1 many TGCGCCAGCAGCTTGGCGGGACAGGGATTGGGAAGGCGGTACGAGCAGTACTTC CASSLAGQGLGRRYEQYF
- TRBJ1-3 TRBV12-3/TRBV12-4 few TGTGCCAGCAGTCCTACAGTAAACACCATATATTTT CASSPTVNTIYF
- TRBJ2-1 TRBV4-3 - TGCGCCAGCAGCCAAGCCTCGAGAGGGGGGACTTACAATGAGCAGTTCTTC CASSQASRGGTYNEQFF
TRBD1 TRBJ2-3 TRBV6-2/TRBV6-3 many TGTGCCAGCAGTTACGGTCCAGGGGGTTTTCCAGATACGCAGTATTTT CASSYGPGGFPDTQYF
- TRBJ2-1 TRBV24-1 few TGTGCCACCAGTCAGACCCCTGGGGGGGAGCAGTTCTTC CATSQTPGGEQFF
TRBD2 TRBJ2-3 TRBV4-2 many TGTGCCAGCAGCCAAGCGGGAGGGCGGCAAGATACGCAGTATTTT CASSQAGGRQDTQYF
- TRBJ2-1 TRBV12-5 - TGTGCTAGTGGTTTGGGGGGGGACTACAATGAGCAGTTCTTC CASGLGGDYNEQFF
- TRBJ1-2 TRBV7-2 few TGTGCCAGCACCGGACAGCTATCTTACCGCTATGGCTACACCTTC CASTGQLSYRYGYTF
- TRBJ2-2 TRBV3-1 - TGTGCCAGCAGCCAGCAGGGTCTCGGGGAGCTGTTTTTT CASSQQGLGELFF
- TRBJ2-1 TRBV4-2 many TGTGCCAGCAGCCAATCGGATGCACTGGGGCAGTTCTTC CASSQSDALGQFF
- TRBJ2-7 TRBV11-1 - TGTGCCAGCAGCGAGCTCGCGGGGGCCCAACACGAGCAGTACTTC CASSELAGAQHEQYF
- TRBJ1-2 TRBV7-6 many TGTGCCAGCAGCCCCTCGACGGACTATGGCTACACCTTC CASSPSTDYGYTF
TRBD1 TRBJ1-5 TRBV7-2 - TGTGCCAGCAGGGGGGAGTCAGGGGGTAATCAGCCCCAGCATTTT CASRGESGGNQPQHF
- TRBJ2-3 TRBV7-2 many TGTGCCACGGGCGGATACACAGATACGCAGTATTTT CATGGYTDTQYF
- TRBJ1-1 TRBV5-1 many TGCGCCAGCAGCAGCCGGCAAGACACTGAAGCTTTCTTT CASSSRQDTEAFF
TRBD1 TRBJ1-6 TRBV20-1 many TGCAGTGCTAGAGAGGGGGGACAGTTCTTTAATTCACCCCTCCACTTT CSAREGGQFFNSPLHF
- TRBJ1-4 TRBV9 few TGTGCCAGCAGCGTTGGGGGCAAGGAAAAACTGTTTTTT CASSVGGKEKLFF
- TRBJ1-2 TRBV27 few TGTGCCAGCAGTTCCATGGGTCTTGGGTATGGCTACACCTTC CASSSMGLGYGYTF
TRBD2 TRBJ2-5 TRBV5-1 many TGCGCCAGCAGCGCCGGGACTAGCGGGAATCAAGAGACCCAGTACTTC CASSAGTSGNQETQYF
TRBD2 TRBJ2-3 TRBV7-2 few TGTGCCAGCAGCACCGTGGGGACTAGCGGGACCACAGATACGCAGTATTTT CASSTVGTSGTTDTQYF
- TRBJ2-7 TRBV29-1 many TGCAGCGTTGCCACCCTGGGGCAAAGGTCCTACGAGCAGTACTTC CSVATLGQRSYEQYF
- TRBJ2-5 TRBV29-1 - TGCAGCGTTTTGACCAAGGAGACCCAGTACTTC CSVLTKETQYF
TRBD1 TRBJ1-2 TRBV7-2 - TGTGCCAGCAGGGGACAGGTTTCATATGGCTACACCTTC CASRGQVSYGYTF
- TRBJ2-1 TRBV3-1 - TGTGCCAGCAGCCAAGATATCCGATCGGGGTACAATGAGCAGTTCTTC CASSQDIRSGYNEQFF
TRBD1 TRBJ2-1 TRBV18 many TGTGCCAGCTCAACTCGACAGGGCGATGAGCAGTTCTTC CASSTRQGDEQFF
- TRBJ2-7 TRBV20-1 many TGCAGTGCCGAGGCACCGATAATCGGGAGTTCGTACGAGCAGTACTTC CSAEAPIIGSSYEQYF
- TRBJ1-5 TRBV20-1 many TGCAGTGCCCCGGGGGGGGTCAATCAGCCCCAGCATTTT CSAPGGVNQPQHF
- TRBJ2-1 TRBV7-2 - TGTGCCAGCACCGTAGATGGGCTAGTGGCGATCAATGAGCAGTTCTTC CASTVDGLVAINEQFF
- TRBJ2-7 TRBV21-1 few TGTGCCAGCAGTCCGAGCGGGGTAGAGTACTTC CASSPSGVEYF
TRBD2 TRBJ2-3 TRBV7-2 few TGTGCCAGCAGCAACGGACTAGCGGGAAGCACAGATACGCAGTATTTT CASSNGLAGSTDTQYF
TRBD2 TRBJ2-7 TRBV5-1 - TGCGCCAGCAGCGGTGCACCTCTTAGCGGGAGTGGGAACGAGCAGTACTTC CASSGAPLSGSGNEQYF
- TRBJ2-4 TRBV12-3/TRBV12-4 few TGTGCCTCAACCCCGGACCCAACCTGGAACATTCAGTACTTC CASTPDPTWNIQYF
- TRBJ2-3 TRBV6-1 many TGTGCCAGCAGCAGCCGGGACTCCTATAGTCTAGATACGCAGTATTTT CASSSRDSYSLDTQYF
TRBD1 TRBJ1-1 TRBV2 few TGTGCCAGCATTAAAGGGACAGGGGGGGTGAACACTGAAGCTTTCTTT CASIKGTGGVNTEAFF
- TRBJ2-7 TRBV11-2 few TGTGCCAGCAGCTCTCATACCCGACAGGCCTCCTACGAGCAGTACTTC CASSSHTRQASYEQYF
- TRBJ1-1 TRBV10-3 few TGTGCCATCAGTGAAGACTCCAACACATTGAACACTGAAGCTTTCTTT CAISEDSNTLNTEAFF
TRBD2 TRBJ2-7 TRBV20-1 few TGCAGTGCCCTGACTAGCGGGGGCCTCTACGAGCAGTACTTC CSALTSGGLYEQYF
- TRBJ1-5 TRBV5-1 few TGCGCCAGCAGCTTAGGGGCTGACAGTAGCAATCAGCCCCAGCATTTT CASSLGADSSNQPQHF
TRBD1 TRBJ2-7 TRBV9 - TGTGCCAGCAGCACGCGAGACAGGGGCCCCTACGAGCAGTACTTC CASSTRDRGPYEQYF
- TRBJ1-5 TRBV12-3/TRBV12-4 many TGTGCCAGCAGTTATCCGGGTCAGCCCCAGCATTTT CASSYPGQPQHF